The TCR beta chain under discussion was sequenced for a study of blood T cell repertoires in COVID-19. This clone was counted between two and nine times. Some clones are missing from TCRdb's copy, which holds only in-frame ones; the method was immunoSEQ multiplex PCR. The table has more than 300,000 clones, about 93% seen once; the top ten hold 3% to 4%. The junction had 7 bases not matched to a gene; V was cut back by 0 bases and J by 1 base. CDR3 length equals 17 residues. Germline loops: CDR1 SGHVS, CDR2 FQNEAQ. The sequencing sample was made of peripheral blood. The receptor's source is a young woman who had recovered from COVID-19. This rearrangement joins TRBV7-8 to TRBJ2-3, with TRBD2 matching over 7 bases. DNA for the CDR3: TGTGCCAGCAGCTTAGCTTGGCGGGGGAGGGGCACAGATACGCAGTATTTT. It specifies CASSLAWRGRGTDTQYF.